This passage covers 13 T cell receptor beta chains from one sample sequenced in a study of vaccination effects on CD4 cells after COVID-19. These receptors have no identified antigens. Method: immunoSEQ multiplex PCR; TCRdb's copy keeps in-frame clones and lacks some. This table has around 24,000 clones, more than 70% appearing once. ViraFEST used viral peptide pools to expand antigen-specific CD4+ T cells before sequencing. With 10 to 11 days of culture completed, CD4+ T cells were isolated. By PCR, the person was confirmed to have had SARS-CoV-2 infection between March and December 2020. The sequenced sample was CD4+ T cells from PBMCs cultured with SARS-CoV-2 spike peptides, obtained before COVID-19 vaccination. The receptors come from a human donor who had a prior SARS-CoV-2 infection.

V is TRBV18 and J is TRBJ2-5, with 8 bases that match TRBD1. The CDR3 runs 17 residues. CDR1 is KGHSH and CDR2 is LQKENI in the germline V gene. Trimming removed 0 bases from V and 5 bases from J; junction bases left unmatched: 11. Here the CDR3 reads CASSPPGTGNLRETQYF. The CDR3 nucleotides read TGTGCCAGCTCACCACCCGGGACAGGCAACCTAAGGGAGACCCAGTACTTC. Using reference TRBV18 and TRBJ2-5 for the parts outside the CDR3, the full variable domain is NAGVMQNPRHLVRRRGQEARLRCSPMKGHSHVYWYRQLPEEGLKFMVYLQKENIIDESGMPKERFSAEFPKEGPSILRIQQVVRGDSAAYFCASSPPGTGNLRETQYFGPGTRLLVL.

This clone has a single count. The genes are TRBV30 and TRBJ1-2; 9 nucleotides align to TRBD1. V lost 8 bases, J lost 4 bases, and 11 bases stayed unmatched. This CDR3 is built from 14 residues. The germline V gene has CDR1 GTSNPN and CDR2 SVGIG (reference sequence). The CDR3 bases are TGTGCCCAATCTCGGACAGGGGCGAGCTATGGCTACACCTTC. Protein: CAQSRTGASYGYTF.

The chain employs TRBV24-1 and TRBJ2-3; D unclear. V was pared by 6 bases and J by 6 bases, with 6 bases between. Per the germline V gene, CDR1 is KGHDR and CDR2 is SFDVKD. The CDR3 contains 11 residues. CDR3 DNA sequence: TGTGCCACCAGTCGGACGGATACGCAGTATTTT. This translates into CATSRTDTQYF.

The chain has TRBV7-9 and TRBJ1-2; 7 positions agree with TRBD1. CDR3 size: 18 residues. Losses at the gene ends were 7 bases for V and 3 bases for J; bases not matched to a gene: 20. The germline gives CDR1 SEHNR, CDR2 FQNEAQ (reference sequence). CDR3 nucleotide sequence: TGTGCCAGCACCCGCATGGGACAGCTCGCTCGTGGGTACTATGGCTACACCTTC. As protein: CASTRMGQLARGYYGYTF.

This clone occurred once. The J gene is TRBJ2-3, the V gene TRBV13; 10 bases are a match to TRBD2. From germline, CDR1 is PRHDT and CDR2 FYEKMQ (reference sequence). CDR3 length equals 16 residues. V gave up 2 bases and J gave up 2 bases; unmatched junction bases: 4. CDR3 bases: TGTGCCAGCAGCTTAAGGCTAGCGGGAGTCACAGATACGCAGTATTTT. Amino acids: CASSLRLAGVTDTQYF.

The rearrangement uses TRBV5-1 and TRBJ2-5; D gene uncertain. V dropped 2 bases and J dropped 5 bases, with 7 bases sitting between them. The CDR3 sequence is 12 residues long. Germline CDR1 reads SGHRS; CDR2 reads YFSETQ. The CDR3 here is CASSFESETQYF. CDR3 DNA: TGCGCCAGCAGCTTCGAATCCGAGACCCAGTACTTC.

V gene TRBV6-1 combines with J gene TRBJ2-3; a weak D match, TRBD1 (6 bases). Trimming took 3 bases from V and 3 from J, leaving 10 bases between them. This CDR3 comprises 14 residues. Germline V gene lookup returns CDR1 MNHNS and CDR2 SASEGT. In nucleotides, the CDR3 is TGTGCCAGCAGTGAGGGACACCGAACAGATACGCAGTATTTT. Its protein product is CASSEGHRTDTQYF.

The chain links TRBV30 to TRBJ2-6; 7 bases match TRBD1. Germline V gives CDR1 GTSNPN, CDR2 SVGIG (reference sequence). This CDR3 is 13 amino acids long. The J segment lost 0 bases and the V segment lost 8 bases, leaving 1 base of the junction unmatched. In DNA, the CDR3 is TGTGCCGGGGACAGCTCTGGGGCCAACGTCCTGACTTTC. Its translation is CAGDSSGANVLTF.

The chain is built from TRBV21-1 and TRBJ1-1; the table assigns TRBD1, which was not confirmed against the DNA. TRBV21-1 is flagged as a pseudogene. There are 15 residues in the CDR3. CDR3 sequence: CASQGELGGFTEAFF. As DNA, the CDR3 is TGTGCCAGCCAGGGGGAACTTGGAGGGTTCACTGAAGCTTTCTTT.

The chain has TRBV24-1 and TRBJ1-2; 8 bases line up with TRBD1. V lost 4 bases and J lost 8; bases outside the gene matches: 11. The CDR3 runs to 15 residues. Germline V lookup: CDR1 KGHDR, CDR2 SFDVKD. CDR3 coding DNA: TGTGCCACCAGTGACCTAGGACAGGGCGTGGAGGGCTACACCTTC. This codes for CATSDLGQGVEGYTF.

There are a few counts of this clone. V usage is TRBV7-9 and J usage is TRBJ1-2; TRBD1 matches 9 bases. V lost 5 bases, J lost 9 bases, and 10 bases stayed unmatched. Germline V gene sequence: CDR1 SEHNR, CDR2 FQNEAQ (reference sequence). The CDR3 consists of 14 residues. CDR3 in DNA: TGTGCCAGCAGCCCGCAGGGACAGGGCGAGAGCTACACCTTC. It codes for CASSPQGQGESYTF.

The chain links TRBV10-3 to TRBJ1-3; D is undetermined. This CDR3 is 11 amino acids long. V lost 3 bases and J 4 bases, leaving 1 base between the germline ends. Germline V lookup: CDR1 ENHRY, CDR2 SYGVKD. The CDR3 DNA reads as TGTGCCATCAGTGAAGGAAACACCATATATTTT. It yields the protein CAISEGNTIYF.

The CDR3 reads CASSWGTGQGYTGELFF. The CDR3 bases are TGCGCCAGCAGCTGGGGGACGGGACAGGGGTACACCGGGGAGCTGTTTTTT. V gene TRBV5-1 combines with J gene TRBJ2-2, with 10 bases that match TRBD1. The CDR3 has 17 amino acids. V was clipped by 3 bases and J by 3 bases; unmatched bases: 8. Germline CDR1 is SGHRS and CDR2 is YFSETQ.